This record looks at one T cell receptor beta chain sequence and its context. The sample is drawn from a study of blood T cell repertoires in COVID-19. Per germline, CDR1 SGHVS and CDR2 FNYEAQ. The CDR3 length is 13 residues. The protocol was immunoSEQ multiplex PCR, while the TCRdb copy is restricted to in-frame clones and leaves out a portion. Of over 200,000 clones detected, over 80% appear once; the ten largest clones hold around 5.4%. The source of this sequence is a human donor in a cohort sampled during active COVID-19. Sequenced sample: peripheral blood. The rearrangement joins TRBV7-6 to TRBJ2-2, with D possibly being TRBD2 (5 bases). The CDR3 DNA follows: TGTGCGAGCGGCGGAGGGAACACCGGGGAGCTGTTTTTT. This codes for CASGGGNTGELFF.